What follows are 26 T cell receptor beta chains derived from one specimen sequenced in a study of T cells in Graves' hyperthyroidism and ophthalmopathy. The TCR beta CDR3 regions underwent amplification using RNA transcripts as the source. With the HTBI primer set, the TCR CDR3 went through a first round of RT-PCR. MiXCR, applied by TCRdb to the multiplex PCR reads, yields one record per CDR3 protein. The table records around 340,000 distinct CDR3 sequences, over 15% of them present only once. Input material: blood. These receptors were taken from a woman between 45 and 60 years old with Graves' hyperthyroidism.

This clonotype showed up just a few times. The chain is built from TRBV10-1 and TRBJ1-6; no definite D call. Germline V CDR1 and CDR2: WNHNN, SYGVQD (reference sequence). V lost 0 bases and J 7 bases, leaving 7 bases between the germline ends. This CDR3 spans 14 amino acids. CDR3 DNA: TGCGCCAGCAGTGAGTCGGACGGCAATTCACCCCTCCACTTT. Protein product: CASSESDGNSPLHF.

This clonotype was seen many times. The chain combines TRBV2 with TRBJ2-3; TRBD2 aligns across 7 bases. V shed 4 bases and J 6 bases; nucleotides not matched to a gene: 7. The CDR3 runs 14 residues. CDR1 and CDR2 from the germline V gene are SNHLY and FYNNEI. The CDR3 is CASSGSGGRDTQYF. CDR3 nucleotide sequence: TGTGCCAGCAGTGGATCGGGGGGTCGGGATACGCAGTATTTT.

The CDR3 reads CSVEAHSGNTIYF. CDR3 nucleotides: TGCAGCGTTGAAGCGCACTCTGGAAACACCATATATTTT. The V call is TRBV29-1, the J call TRBJ1-3; no firm D call. The CDR3 is made up of 13 amino acids. The germline V gene encodes CDR1 SQVTM and CDR2 ANQGSEA. V dropped 1 base and J dropped 0 bases, with 4 bases sitting between them.

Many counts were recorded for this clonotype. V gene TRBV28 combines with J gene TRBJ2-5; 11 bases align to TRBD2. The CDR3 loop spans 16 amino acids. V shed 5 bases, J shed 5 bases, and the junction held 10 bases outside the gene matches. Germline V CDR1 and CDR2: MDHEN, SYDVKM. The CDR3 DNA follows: TGTGCCAGCAGTCTCGTAGCGGGAGGGCTCGATGAGACCCAGTACTTC. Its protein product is CASSLVAGGLDETQYF. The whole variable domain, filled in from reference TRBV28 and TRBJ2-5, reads DVKVTQSSRYLVKRTGEKVFLECVQDMDHENMFWYRQDPGLGLRLIYFSYDVKMKEKGDIPEGYSVSREKKERFSLILESASTNQTSMYLCASSLVAGGLDETQYFGPGTRLLVL.

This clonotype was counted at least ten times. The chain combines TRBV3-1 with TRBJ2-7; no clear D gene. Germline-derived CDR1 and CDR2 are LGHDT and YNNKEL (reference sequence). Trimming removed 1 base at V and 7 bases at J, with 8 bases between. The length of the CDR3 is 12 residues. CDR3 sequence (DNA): TGTGCCAGCAGCCAAGTTCCCTCTGAGCAGTACTTC. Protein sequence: CASSQVPSEQYF.

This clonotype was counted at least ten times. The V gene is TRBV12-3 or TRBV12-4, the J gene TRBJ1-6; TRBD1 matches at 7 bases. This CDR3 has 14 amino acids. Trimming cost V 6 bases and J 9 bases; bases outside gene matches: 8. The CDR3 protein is CASSPRRTGSPLHF. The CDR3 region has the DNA TGTGCCAGCAGCCCCCGACGGACAGGTTCACCCCTCCACTTT.

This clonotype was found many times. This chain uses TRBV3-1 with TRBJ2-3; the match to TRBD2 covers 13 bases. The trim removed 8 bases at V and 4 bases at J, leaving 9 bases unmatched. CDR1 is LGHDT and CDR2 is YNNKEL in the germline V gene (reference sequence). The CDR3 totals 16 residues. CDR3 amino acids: CASRQGLAGASDTQYF. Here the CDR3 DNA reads TGTGCCAGCCGACAAGGACTAGCGGGGGCCTCAGATACGCAGTATTTT.

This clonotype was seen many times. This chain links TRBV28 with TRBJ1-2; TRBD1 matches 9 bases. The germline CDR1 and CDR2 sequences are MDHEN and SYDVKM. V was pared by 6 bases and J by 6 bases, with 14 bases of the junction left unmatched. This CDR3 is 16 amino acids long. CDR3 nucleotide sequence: TGTGCCAGCAGCCAACAGGGGGCGTGGGGGGAACATGGCTACACCTTC. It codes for CASSQQGAWGEHGYTF.

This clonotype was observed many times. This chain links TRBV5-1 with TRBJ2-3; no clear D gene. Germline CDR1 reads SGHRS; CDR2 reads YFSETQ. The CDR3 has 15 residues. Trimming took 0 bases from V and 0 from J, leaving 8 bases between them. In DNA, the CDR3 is TGCGCCAGCAGCTTGGATCGGCCTAGCACAGATACGCAGTATTTT. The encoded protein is CASSLDRPSTDTQYF.

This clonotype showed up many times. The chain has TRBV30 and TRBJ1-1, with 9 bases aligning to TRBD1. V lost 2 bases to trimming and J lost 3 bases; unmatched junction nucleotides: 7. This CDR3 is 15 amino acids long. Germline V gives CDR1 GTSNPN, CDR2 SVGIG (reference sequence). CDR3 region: CAWSPGTGLDTEAFF. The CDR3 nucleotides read TGTGCCTGGAGTCCCGGGACAGGGCTGGACACTGAAGCTTTCTTT.

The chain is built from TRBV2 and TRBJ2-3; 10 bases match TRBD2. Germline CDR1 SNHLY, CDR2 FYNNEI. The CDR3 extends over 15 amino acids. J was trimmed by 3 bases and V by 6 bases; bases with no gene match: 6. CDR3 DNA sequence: TGTGCCAGCAGCGGTGGACTAGCGGTTACAGATACGCAGTATTTT. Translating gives CASSGGLAVTDTQYF.

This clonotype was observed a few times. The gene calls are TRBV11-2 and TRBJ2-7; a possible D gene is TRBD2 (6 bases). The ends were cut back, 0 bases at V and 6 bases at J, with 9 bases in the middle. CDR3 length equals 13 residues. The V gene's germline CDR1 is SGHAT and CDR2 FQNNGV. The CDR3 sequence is CASSLDRTIEQYV. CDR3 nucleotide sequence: TGTGCCAGCAGCTTAGACCGGACTATCGAGCAGTACGTC.

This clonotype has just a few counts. The CDR3 DNA sequence: TGTGCCAGCAGTTTAGGATACCGGGACAGCCCTTACAATGAGCAGTTCTTC. Protein product: CASSLGYRDSPYNEQFF. The chain combines TRBV12-3 or TRBV12-4 with TRBJ2-1; 7 nucleotides line up with TRBD1. Germline trimming cut 1 base from V and 4 bases from J; bases unmatched to any gene: 10. The CDR3 is 17 amino acids.

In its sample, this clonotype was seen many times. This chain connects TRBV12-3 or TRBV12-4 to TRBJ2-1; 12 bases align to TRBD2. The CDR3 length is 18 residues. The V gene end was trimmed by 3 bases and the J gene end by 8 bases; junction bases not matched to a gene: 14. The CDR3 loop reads CASSFGDLAGGPSHEQFF. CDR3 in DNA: TGTGCCAGCAGTTTTGGCGACCTAGCGGGAGGGCCCAGCCATGAGCAGTTCTTC.

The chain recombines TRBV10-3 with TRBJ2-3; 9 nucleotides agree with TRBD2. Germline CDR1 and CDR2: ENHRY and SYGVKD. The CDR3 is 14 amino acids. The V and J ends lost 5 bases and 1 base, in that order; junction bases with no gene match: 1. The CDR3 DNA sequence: TGTGCCATCAGTAGACTAGCGGGCACAGATACGCAGTATTTT. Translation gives CAISRLAGTDTQYF.

In nucleotides, the CDR3 is TGTGCCAGCAGTGGGCAGGGGAGGTCCCAGCCCCAGCATTTT. Translating it yields CASSGQGRSQPQHF. This chain uses TRBV25-1 with TRBJ1-5; D may be TRBD1 (6 bases). This CDR3 is built from 14 residues. The germline V gene has CDR1 MGHDK and CDR2 SYGVNS. Between the trimmed V and J ends, which lost 4 bases and 7 bases, there was a span of 14 bases.

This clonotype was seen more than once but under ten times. CDR3 protein: CASLTQETQYF. The CDR3 DNA sequence: TGTGCCAGCCTCACACAAGAGACCCAGTACTTC. The V and J genes are TRBV2 and TRBJ2-5; unclear D gene. Germline V gene data show CDR1 as SNHLY and CDR2 as FYNNEI. This CDR3 has 11 amino acids. V lost 8 bases and J lost 2, with 6 bases in between.

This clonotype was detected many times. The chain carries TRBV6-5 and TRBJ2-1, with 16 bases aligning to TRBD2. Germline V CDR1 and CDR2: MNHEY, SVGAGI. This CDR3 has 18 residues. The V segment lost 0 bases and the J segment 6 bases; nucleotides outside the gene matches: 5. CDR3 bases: TGTGCCAGCAGTTACTCTGGGACTAGCGGGGGGGCTGGCAATGAGCAGTTCTTC. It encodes CASSYSGTSGGAGNEQFF.

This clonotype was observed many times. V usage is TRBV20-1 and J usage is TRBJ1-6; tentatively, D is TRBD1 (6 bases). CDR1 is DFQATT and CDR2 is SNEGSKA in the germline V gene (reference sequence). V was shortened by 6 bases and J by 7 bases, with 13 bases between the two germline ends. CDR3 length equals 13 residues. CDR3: CSAARGANSPLHF. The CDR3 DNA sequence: TGCAGTGCGGCGCGGGGGGCAAATTCACCCCTCCACTTT.

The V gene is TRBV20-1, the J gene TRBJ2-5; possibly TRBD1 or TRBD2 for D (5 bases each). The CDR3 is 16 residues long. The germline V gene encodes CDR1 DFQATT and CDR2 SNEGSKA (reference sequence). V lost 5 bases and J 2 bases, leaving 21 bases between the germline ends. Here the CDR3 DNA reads TGCAGTGCTTCCTCGGCCGGGACGGCCCTTCAAGAGACCCAGTACTTC. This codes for CSASSAGTALQETQYF.

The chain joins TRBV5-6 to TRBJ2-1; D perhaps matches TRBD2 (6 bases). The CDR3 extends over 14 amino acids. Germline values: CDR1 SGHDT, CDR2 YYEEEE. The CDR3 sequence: CTGTWEDGNGEQFF. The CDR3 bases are TGTACCGGCACCTGGGAGGACGGGAACGGGGAGCAGTTCTTC. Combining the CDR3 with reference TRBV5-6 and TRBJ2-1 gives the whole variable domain DAGVTQSPTHLIKTRGQQVTLRCSPKSGHDTVSWYQQALGQGPQFIFQYYEEEERQRGNFPDRFSGHQFPNYSSELNVNALLLGDSALYLCTGTWEDGNGEQFFGPGTRLTVL.

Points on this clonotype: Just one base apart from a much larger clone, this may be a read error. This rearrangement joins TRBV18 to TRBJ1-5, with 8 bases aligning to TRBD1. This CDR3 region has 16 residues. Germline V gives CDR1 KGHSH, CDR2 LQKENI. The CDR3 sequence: CASSPSGGVGNQPRHF. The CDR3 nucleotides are TGTGCCAGCTCACCCTCAGGGGGCGTGGGCAATCAGCCCCGGCATTTT.

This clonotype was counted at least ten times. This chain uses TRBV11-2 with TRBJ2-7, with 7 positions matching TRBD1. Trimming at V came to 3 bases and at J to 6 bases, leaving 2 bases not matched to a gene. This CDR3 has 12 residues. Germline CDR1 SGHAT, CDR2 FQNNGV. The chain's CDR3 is CASSLTGSEQYV. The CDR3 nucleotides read TGTGCCAGCAGCTTGACAGGGTCCGAGCAGTACGTC.

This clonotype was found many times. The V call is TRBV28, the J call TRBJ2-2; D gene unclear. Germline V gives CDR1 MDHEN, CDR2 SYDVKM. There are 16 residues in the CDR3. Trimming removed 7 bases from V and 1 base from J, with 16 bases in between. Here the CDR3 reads CASTQLTPLNTGELFF. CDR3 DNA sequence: TGTGCCAGCACCCAACTCACGCCATTGAACACCGGGGAGCTGTTTTTT.

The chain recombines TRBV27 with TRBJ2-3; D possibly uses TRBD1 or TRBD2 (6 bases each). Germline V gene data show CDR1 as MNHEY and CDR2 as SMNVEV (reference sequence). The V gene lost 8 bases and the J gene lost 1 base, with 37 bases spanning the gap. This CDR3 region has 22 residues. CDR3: CASSPGIALFKRGENGTDTQYF. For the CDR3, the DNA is TGTGCCAGCTCACCAGGTATCGCCCTTTTCAAGAGGGGGGAGAACGGCACAGATACGCAGTATTTT.

The CDR3 DNA reads TGTGCCAGCAGTTACTCATTTGGGGGCTCTGGGGCCAACGTCCTGACTTTC. Amino acid sequence: CASSYSFGGSGANVLTF. The rearrangement joins TRBV6-5 to TRBJ2-6, with D perhaps matching TRBD1 or TRBD2 (5 bases each). The CDR3 has 17 amino acids. CDR1 and CDR2 from the germline V gene are MNHEY and SVGAGI. The V end was cut by 0 bases, the J end by 0 bases, with 9 bases between.